This TCR beta chain was recovered during a study of T cell repertoires in cytomegalovirus infection (dated by TCRdb to between 2018 and 2021). The study in broad terms: Peptide stimulations targeted recently identified HLA-C-restricted CMV epitopes, whose presentation resists viral immunomodulation, together with well-studied HLA-B-restricted epitopes. The HLA type of each donor mattered for the analysis, because public TCR beta signatures pointed to carriage of CMV infection along with the matching HLA type. The investigation overall reported the following: Carriers of CMV infection plus the relevant HLA type were discriminated by the cumulative frequency of public TCR beta family members in the study cohort and in an independent roughly 340-donor cohort. The ex vivo response was dominated by HLA-C-restricted CMV-specific TCR beta clonotypes, which also provided the single most frequent clonotype in two of eight donors.

Regarding this clonotype: Its binding antigen is unknown. Base qualities were left out, and no much larger clone turns up one base away.

The treatment or condition label, as the study defines it: in vitro stimulation with specific CMV peptide epitopes to enrich CMV-specific T cells. Reads for this sample came from an Illumina HiSeq 1500. The raw public data were reprocessed by TCRdb itself: fastp quality trimming at Q25, MiXCR clonotype calling, in-frame beta chains only. Rows matching on CDR3 protein sequence are summarized as one entry with the most common DNA and genes. The sample data list about 900,000 distinct CDR3 sequences, and roughly 31% of these were observed just once. Roughly 13% of the sample is in the top ten clones. There are 11 amino acids in the CDR3, from cysteine to phenylalanine inclusive. The DNA shown is the 33-base CDR3, in frame from base 1. In the germline V gene (reference sequence), CDR1 corresponds to LNHDA and CDR2 to SQIVND. V gives up 9 bases and J gives up 13 bases, and the segment between their germline ends measures 16 bases.

The source material was cultured CD8+ T cells from PBMCs, sampled from culture after CMV antigen stimulation. The V gene is TRBV19 and the J gene is TRBJ2-1, with a tentative D gene TRBD2 over 5 matching bases. The source is a human donor in good health (CMV status not recorded). Some clones in this sample may be carry-over from other donors' samples. The CDR3 sequence is CASSGQGGQFF. The nucleotide sequence reads as follows: TGTGCCAGCTCAGGTCAAGGAGGACAGTTCTTC.